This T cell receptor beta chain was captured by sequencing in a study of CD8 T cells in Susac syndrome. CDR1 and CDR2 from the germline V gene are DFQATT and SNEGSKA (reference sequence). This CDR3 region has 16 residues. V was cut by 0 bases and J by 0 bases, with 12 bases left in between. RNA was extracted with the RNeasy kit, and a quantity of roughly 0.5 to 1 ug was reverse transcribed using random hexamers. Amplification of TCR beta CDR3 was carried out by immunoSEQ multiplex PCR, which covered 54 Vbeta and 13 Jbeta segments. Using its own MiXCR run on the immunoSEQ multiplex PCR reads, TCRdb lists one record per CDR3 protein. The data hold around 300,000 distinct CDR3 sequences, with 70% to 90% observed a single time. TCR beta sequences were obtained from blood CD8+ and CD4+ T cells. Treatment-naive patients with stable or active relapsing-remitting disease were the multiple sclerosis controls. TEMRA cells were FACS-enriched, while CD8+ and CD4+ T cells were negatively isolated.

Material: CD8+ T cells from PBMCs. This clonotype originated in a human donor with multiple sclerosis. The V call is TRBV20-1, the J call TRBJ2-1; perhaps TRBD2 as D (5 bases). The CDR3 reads CSARDGSGSSYNEQFF. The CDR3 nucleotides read TGCAGTGCTAGAGATGGGAGCGGAAGCTCCTACAATGAGCAGTTCTTC.